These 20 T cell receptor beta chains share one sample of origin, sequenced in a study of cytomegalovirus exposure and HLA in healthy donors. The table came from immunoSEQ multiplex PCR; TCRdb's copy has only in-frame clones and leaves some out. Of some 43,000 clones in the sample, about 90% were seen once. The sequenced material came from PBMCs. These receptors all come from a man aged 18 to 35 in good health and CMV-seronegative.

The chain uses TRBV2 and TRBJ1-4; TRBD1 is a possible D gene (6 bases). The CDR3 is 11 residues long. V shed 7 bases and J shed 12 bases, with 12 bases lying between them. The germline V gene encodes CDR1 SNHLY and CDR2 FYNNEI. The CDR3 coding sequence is TGTGCCAGCAAGACAGGATACGAACTGTTTTTT. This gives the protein CASKTGYELFF.

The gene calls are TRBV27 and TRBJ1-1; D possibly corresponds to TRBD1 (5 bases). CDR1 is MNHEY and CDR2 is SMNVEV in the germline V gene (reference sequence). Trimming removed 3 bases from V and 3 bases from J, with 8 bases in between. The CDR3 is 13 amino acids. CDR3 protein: CASSLSRDTEAFF. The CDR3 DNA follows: TGTGCCAGCAGTTTGAGCAGGGACACTGAAGCTTTCTTT.

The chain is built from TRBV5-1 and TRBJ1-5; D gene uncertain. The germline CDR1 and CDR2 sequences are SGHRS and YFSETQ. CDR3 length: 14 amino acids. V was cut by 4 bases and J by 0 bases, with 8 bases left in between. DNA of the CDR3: TGCGCCAGCAGCCACGGTGATAGCAATCAGCCCCAGCATTTT. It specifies CASSHGDSNQPQHF. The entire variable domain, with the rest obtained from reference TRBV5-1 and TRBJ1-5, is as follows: KAGVTQTPRYLIKTRGQQVTLSCSPISGHRSVSWYQQTPGQGLQFLFEYFSETQRNKGNFPGRFSGRQFSNSRSEMNVSTLELGDSALYLCASSHGDSNQPQHFGDGTRLSIL.

In nucleotides, the CDR3 is TGTGCCAGCAGCCAAACAGGGGGCTACGAGCAGTACTTC. This translates into CASSQTGGYEQYF. This chain links TRBV7-3 with TRBJ2-7; 8 positions agree with TRBD1. V lost 5 bases to trimming and J lost 3 bases; unmatched junction nucleotides: 3. This CDR3 has 13 residues. Per the germline V gene, CDR1 is SGHTA and CDR2 is FQGTGA.

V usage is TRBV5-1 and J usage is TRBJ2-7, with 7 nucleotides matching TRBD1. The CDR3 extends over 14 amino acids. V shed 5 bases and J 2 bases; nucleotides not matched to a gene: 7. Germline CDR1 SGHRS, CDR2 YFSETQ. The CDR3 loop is CASSREGATYEQYF. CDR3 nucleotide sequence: TGCGCCAGCAGTAGAGAGGGGGCCACCTACGAGCAGTACTTC.

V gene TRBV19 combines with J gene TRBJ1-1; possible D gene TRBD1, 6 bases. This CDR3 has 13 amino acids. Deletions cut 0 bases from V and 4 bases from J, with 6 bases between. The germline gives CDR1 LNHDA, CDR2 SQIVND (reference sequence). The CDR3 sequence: CASSIDRGTEAFF. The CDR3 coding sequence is TGTGCCAGTAGTATAGACAGGGGCACTGAAGCTTTCTTT.

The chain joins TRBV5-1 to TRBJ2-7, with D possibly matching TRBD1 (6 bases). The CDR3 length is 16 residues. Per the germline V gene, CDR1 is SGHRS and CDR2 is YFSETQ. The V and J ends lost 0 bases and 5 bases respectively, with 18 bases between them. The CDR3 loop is CASSLDGWGPRNEQYF. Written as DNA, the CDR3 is TGCGCCAGCAGCTTGGACGGCTGGGGGCCCCGCAACGAGCAGTACTTC.

The CDR3 coding sequence is TGTGCCAGCAGTGGAAGCGGGGGGAACACCGGGGAGCTGTTTTTT. Amino acid sequence: CASSGSGGNTGELFF. V usage is TRBV6-1 and J usage is TRBJ2-2; 8 bases line up with TRBD2. Germline V gene sequence: CDR1 MNHNS, CDR2 SASEGT. Trimming at V came to 4 bases and at J to 1 base, leaving 2 bases not matched to a gene. There are 15 residues in the CDR3.

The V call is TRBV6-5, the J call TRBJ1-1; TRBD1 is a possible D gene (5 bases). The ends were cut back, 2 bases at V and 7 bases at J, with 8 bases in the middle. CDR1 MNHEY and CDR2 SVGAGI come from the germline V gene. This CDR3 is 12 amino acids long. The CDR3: CASSYQGLEAFF. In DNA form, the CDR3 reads TGTGCCAGCAGTTACCAGGGACTTGAAGCTTTCTTT.

CDR3 coding DNA: TGTGCCAGCAGGGGCTTAACTAGCGGGGGGTCCTACGAGCAGTACTTC. It codes for CASRGLTSGGSYEQYF. The chain employs TRBV2 and TRBJ2-7; 12 bases agree with TRBD2. The junction had 7 bases not matched to a gene; V was cut back by 6 bases and J by 1 base. Germline V lookup: CDR1 SNHLY, CDR2 FYNNEI. CDR3 length equals 16 residues.

This chain's CDR3 is CSAAFRGKQYF. CDR3 DNA: TGCAGTGCTGCCTTCAGGGGGAAGCAGTACTTC. V is TRBV20-1 and J is TRBJ2-7, with TRBD1 matching over 7 bases. The germline gives CDR1 DFQATT, CDR2 SNEGSKA (reference sequence). The CDR3 totals 11 residues. V lost 5 bases to trimming and J lost 8 bases; unmatched junction nucleotides: 6.

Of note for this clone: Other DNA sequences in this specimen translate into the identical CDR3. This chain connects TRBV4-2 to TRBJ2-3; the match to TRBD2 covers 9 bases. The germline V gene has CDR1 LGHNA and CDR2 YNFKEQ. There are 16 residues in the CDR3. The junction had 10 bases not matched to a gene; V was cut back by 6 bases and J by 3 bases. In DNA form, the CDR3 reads TGTGCCAGCAGTCAAACCGTAGCGGGAGAGACAGATACGCAGTATTTT. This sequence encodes CASSQTVAGETDTQYF.

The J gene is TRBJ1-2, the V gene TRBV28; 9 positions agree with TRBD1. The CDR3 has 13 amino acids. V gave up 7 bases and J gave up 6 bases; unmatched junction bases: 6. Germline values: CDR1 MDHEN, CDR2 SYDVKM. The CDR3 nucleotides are TGTGCCAGCATCCAACAGGGGGCGGATGGCTACACCTTC. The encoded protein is CASIQQGADGYTF.

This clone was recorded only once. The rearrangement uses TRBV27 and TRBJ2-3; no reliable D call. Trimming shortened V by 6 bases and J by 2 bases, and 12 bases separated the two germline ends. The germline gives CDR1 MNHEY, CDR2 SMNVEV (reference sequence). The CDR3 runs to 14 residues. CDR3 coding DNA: TGTGCCAGCAGGGCGTACAGCTTCACAGATACGCAGTATTTT. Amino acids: CASRAYSFTDTQYF.

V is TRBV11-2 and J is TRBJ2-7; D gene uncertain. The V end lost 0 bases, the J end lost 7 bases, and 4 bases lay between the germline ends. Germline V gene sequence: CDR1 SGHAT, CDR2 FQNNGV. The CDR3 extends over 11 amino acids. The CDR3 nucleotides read TGTGCCAGCAGCTTAGAGAGGGAGCAGTACTTC. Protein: CASSLEREQYF.

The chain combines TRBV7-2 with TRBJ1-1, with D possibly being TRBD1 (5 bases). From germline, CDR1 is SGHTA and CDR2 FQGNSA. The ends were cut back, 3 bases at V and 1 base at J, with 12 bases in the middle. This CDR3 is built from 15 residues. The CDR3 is CASSFRTPANTEAFF. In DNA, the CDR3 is TGTGCCAGCAGCTTCCGGACACCGGCGAACACTGAAGCTTTCTTT.

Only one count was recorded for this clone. This CDR3 reads CASSSRTQPGLAGGSEQYF. In DNA form, the CDR3 reads TGTGCCAGCAGCTCCAGGACTCAACCGGGGCTAGCGGGAGGATCCGAGCAGTACTTC. This rearrangement joins TRBV9 to TRBJ2-7; 11 positions agree with TRBD2. Germline assignment: CDR1 SGDLS and CDR2 YYNGEE. V lost 4 bases, J lost 6 bases, and 21 bases stayed unmatched. The CDR3 length is 19 residues.

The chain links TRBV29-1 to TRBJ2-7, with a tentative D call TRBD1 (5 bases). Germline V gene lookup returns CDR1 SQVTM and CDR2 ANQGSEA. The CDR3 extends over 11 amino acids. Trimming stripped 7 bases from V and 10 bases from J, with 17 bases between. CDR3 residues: CSASTGPTQYF. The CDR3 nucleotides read TGCAGCGCCTCAACAGGTCCCACTCAGTACTTC.

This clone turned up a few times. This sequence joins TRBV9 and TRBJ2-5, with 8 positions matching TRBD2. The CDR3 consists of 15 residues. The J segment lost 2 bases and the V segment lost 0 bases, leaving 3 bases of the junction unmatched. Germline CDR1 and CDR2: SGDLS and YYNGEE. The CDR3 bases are TGTGCCAGCAGCGTAGCGGCGGGAGGTCAAGAGACCCAGTACTTC. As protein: CASSVAAGGQETQYF.

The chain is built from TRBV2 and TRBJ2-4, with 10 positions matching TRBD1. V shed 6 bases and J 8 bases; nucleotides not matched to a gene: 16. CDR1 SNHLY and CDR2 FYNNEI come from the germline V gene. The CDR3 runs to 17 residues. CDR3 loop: CASSEPLGGQGRDIQYF. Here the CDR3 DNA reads TGTGCCAGCAGCGAGCCGCTCGGGGGACAGGGGCGAGACATTCAGTACTTC.